The 6 T cell receptor beta chains in this list originate from one sample, sequenced in a study of T and B cells in COVID-19 patients. From blood, roughly 220-550 ng of genomic DNA served as TRB template. BIOMED2 TRB-A/B primer pools were used in multiplex TRB PCR. Each CDR3 protein is one row after TCRdb ran MiXCR on the multiplex PCR reads. The sample lists some 13,000 distinct CDR3 sequences, 25% occurring once. What was sequenced was blood. These receptor sequences come from a human donor who had recovered from COVID-19.

This clonotype ranks as medium-sized. The chain carries TRBV15 and TRBJ2-1; 10 nucleotides agree with TRBD2. Germline CDR1 and CDR2: LNHNV and YYDKDF (reference sequence). This CDR3 has 13 residues. The junction had 7 bases not matched to a gene; V was cut back by 11 bases and J by 6 bases. The CDR3 reads CAVSGRTGNEQFF. CDR3 sequence (DNA): TGTGCCGTTAGCGGGAGGACGGGCAATGAGCAGTTCTTC.

This clonotype was counted at least ten times. The chain joins TRBV18 to TRBJ2-1, with 14 bases aligning to TRBD2. The CDR3 covers 18 residues. Per germline, CDR1 KGHSH and CDR2 LQKENI. Trimming removed 5 bases from V and 2 bases from J; junction bases left unmatched: 8. The DNA of the CDR3 is TGTGCCAGCTCAACGGGACTAGCGGGGGCCCTACCCTACAATGAGCAGTTCTTC. As protein: CASSTGLAGALPYNEQFF.

The genes are TRBV5-1 and TRBJ2-2; TRBD2 aligns across 9 bases. Germline V gives CDR1 SGHRS, CDR2 YFSETQ. Losses at the gene ends were 2 bases for V and 6 bases for J; bases not matched to a gene: 5. The CDR3 runs 15 residues. Here the CDR3 DNA reads TGCGCCAGCAGCTTCGGTAGCGGGGGAGCCGGGGAGCTGTTTTTT. This translates into CASSFGSGGAGELFF.

In this sample, this clonotype is medium-sized. The rearrangement uses TRBV6-5 and TRBJ2-5; D tentatively reads TRBD1 or TRBD2 (5 bases each). Germline V gene lookup returns CDR1 MNHEY and CDR2 SVGAGI. Trimming shortened V by 6 bases and J by 0 bases, and 8 bases separated the two germline ends. The CDR3 has 13 amino acids. Here the CDR3 reads CASRRGDQETQYF. For the CDR3, the DNA is TGTGCCAGCAGAAGAGGGGACCAAGAGACCCAGTACTTC.

Ten or more counts support this clonotype. This rearrangement joins TRBV18 to TRBJ2-1, with 13 bases lining up with TRBD2. Germline CDR1 KGHSH, CDR2 LQKENI. V was pared by 6 bases and J by 3 bases, with 5 bases of the junction left unmatched. The CDR3 covers 16 residues. The CDR3 nucleotides are TGTGCCAGCTCGTCGGGACTAGCGGGGAACTACAATGAGCAGTTCTTC. As protein: CASSSGLAGNYNEQFF.

V and J are TRBV20-1 and TRBJ1-1; perhaps TRBD1 as D (6 bases). V was clipped by 1 base and J by 0 bases, with 12 bases between them. Germline V gene data show CDR1 as DFQATT and CDR2 as SNEGSKA (reference sequence). This CDR3 has 15 amino acids. The CDR3 region is CSARVPGQLNTEAFF. The CDR3 DNA sequence: TGCAGTGCTAGAGTTCCGGGACAACTGAACACTGAAGCTTTCTTT.